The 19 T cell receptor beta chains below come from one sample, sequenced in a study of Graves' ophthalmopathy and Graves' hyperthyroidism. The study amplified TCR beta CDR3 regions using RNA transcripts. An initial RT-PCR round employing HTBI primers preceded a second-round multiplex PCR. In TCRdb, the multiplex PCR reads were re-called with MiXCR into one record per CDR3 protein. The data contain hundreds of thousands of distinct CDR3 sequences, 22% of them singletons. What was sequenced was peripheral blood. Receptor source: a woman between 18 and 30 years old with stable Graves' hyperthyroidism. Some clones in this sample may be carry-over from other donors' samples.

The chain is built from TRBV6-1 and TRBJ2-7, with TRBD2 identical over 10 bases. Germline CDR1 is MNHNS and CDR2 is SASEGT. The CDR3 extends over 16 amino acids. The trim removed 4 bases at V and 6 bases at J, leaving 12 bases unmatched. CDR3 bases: TGTGCCAGCAGTGGCAACCCAGCGGGGGGGCTGGTCGAGCAGTACTTC. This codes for CASSGNPAGGLVEQYF.

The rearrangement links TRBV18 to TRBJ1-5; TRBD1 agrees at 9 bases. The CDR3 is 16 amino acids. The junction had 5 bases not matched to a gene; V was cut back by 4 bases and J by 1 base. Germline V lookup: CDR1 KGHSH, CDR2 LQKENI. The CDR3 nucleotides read TGTGCCAGCTCACTAGGGACAGGGACGAGCAATCAGCCCCAGCATTTT. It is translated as CASSLGTGTSNQPQHF.

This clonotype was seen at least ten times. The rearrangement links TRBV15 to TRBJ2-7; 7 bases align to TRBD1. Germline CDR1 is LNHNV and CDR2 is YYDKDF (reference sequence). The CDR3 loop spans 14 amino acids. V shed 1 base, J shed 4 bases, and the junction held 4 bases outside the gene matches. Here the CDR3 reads CATSRGQGIYEQYF. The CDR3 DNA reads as TGTGCCACCAGCAGAGGACAGGGAATATACGAGCAGTACTTC. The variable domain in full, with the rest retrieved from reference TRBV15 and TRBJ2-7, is DAMVIQNPRYQVTQFGKPVTLSCSQTLNHNVMYWYQQKSSQAPKLLFHYYDKDFNNEADTPDNFQSRRPNTSFCFLDIRSPGLGDTAMYLCATSRGQGIYEQYFGPGTRLTVT.

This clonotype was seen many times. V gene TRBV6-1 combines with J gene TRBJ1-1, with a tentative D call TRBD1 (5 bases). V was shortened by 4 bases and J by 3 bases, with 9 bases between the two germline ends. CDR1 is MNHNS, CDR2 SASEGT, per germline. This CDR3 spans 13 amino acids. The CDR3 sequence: CASSGDSYTEAFF. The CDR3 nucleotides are TGTGCCAGCAGTGGTGACAGTTACACTGAAGCTTTCTTT.

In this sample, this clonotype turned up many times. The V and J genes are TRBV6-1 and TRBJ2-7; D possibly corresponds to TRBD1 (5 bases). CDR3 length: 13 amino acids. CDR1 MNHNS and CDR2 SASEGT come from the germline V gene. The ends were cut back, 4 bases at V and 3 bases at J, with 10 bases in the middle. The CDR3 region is CASSGQFIYEQYF. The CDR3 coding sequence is TGTGCCAGCAGTGGACAGTTCATCTACGAGCAGTACTTC.

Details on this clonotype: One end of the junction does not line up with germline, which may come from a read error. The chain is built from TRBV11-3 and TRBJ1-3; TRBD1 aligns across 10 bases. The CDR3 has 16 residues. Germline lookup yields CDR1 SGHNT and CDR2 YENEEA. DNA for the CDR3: TGTGCCAGCAGCAAGGACAGGGGGTTCTCTGGAAACACCATGTATTTT. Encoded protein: CASSKDRGFSGNTMYF. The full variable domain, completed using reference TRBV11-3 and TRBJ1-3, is EAGVVQSPRYKIIEKKQPVAFWCNPISGHNTLYWYLQNLGQGPELLIRYENEEAVDDSQLPKDRFSAERLKGVDSTLKIQPAELGDSAVYLCASSKDRGFSGNTMYFGEGSWLTVV.

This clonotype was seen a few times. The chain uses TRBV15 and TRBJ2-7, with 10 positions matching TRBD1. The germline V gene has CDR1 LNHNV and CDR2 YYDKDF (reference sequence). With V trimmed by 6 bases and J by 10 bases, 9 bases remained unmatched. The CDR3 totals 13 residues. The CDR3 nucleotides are TGTGCCACCAGGTACGGCGGGACAGGGGACCAGTACTTC. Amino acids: CATRYGGTGDQYF.

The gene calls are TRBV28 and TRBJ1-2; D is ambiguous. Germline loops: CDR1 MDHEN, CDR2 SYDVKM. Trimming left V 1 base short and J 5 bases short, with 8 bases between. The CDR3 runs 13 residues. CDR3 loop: CASSLFPGYGYTF. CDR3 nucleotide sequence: TGTGCCAGCAGTTTATTCCCCGGGTATGGCTACACCTTC.

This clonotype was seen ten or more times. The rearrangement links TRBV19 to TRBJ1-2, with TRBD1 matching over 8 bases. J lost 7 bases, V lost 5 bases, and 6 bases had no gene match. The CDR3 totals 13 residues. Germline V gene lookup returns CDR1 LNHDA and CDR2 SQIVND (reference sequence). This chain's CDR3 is CASSSTDRAGYTF. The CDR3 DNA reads TGTGCCAGTAGTTCCACGGACAGGGCTGGCTACACCTTC.

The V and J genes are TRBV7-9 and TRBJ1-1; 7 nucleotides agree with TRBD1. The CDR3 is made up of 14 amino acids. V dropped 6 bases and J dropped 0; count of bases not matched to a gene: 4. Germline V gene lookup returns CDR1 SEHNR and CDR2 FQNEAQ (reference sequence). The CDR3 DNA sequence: TGTGCCAGCAGAGAGACAGGGATGAACACTGAAGCTTTCTTT. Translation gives CASRETGMNTEAFF.

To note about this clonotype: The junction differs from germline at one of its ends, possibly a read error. CDR3 region: CASKIQGLFSPLNF. In DNA form, the CDR3 reads TGTGCCAGCAAGATACAGGGTCTTTTTTCACCGCTCAACTTT. This chain joins TRBV6-1 and TRBJ1-6, with D tentatively TRBD1 (6 bases). The CDR3 extends over 14 amino acids. Germline CDR1 and CDR2: MNHNS and SASEGT.

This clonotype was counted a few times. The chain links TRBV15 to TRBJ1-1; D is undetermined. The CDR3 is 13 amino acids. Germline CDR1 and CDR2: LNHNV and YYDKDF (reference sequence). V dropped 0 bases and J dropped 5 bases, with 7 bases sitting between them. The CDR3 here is CATSRDLQTEAFF. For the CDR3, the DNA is TGTGCCACCAGCAGAGATCTCCAAACTGAAGCTTTCTTT.

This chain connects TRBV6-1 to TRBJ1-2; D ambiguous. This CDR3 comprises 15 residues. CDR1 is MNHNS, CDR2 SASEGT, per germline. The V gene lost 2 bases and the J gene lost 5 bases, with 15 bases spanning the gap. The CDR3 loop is CASSETLVRIYGYTF. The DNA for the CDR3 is TGTGCCAGCAGTGAAACCTTAGTAAGGATATATGGCTACACCTTC.

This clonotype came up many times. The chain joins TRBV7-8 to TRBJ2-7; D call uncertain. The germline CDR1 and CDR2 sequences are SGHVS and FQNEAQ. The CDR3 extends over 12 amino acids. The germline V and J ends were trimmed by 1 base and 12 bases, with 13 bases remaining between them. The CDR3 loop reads CASSLGPNMWYF. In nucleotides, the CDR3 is TGTGCCAGCAGCTTAGGCCCAAATATGTGGTACTTC.

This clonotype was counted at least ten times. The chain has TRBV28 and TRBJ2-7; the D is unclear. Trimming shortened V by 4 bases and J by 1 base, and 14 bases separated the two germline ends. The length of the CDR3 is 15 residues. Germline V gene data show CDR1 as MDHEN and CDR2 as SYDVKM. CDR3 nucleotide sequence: TGTGCCAGCAGTTCCCCCGAGACGAGATCCTACGAGCAGTACTTC. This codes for CASSSPETRSYEQYF.

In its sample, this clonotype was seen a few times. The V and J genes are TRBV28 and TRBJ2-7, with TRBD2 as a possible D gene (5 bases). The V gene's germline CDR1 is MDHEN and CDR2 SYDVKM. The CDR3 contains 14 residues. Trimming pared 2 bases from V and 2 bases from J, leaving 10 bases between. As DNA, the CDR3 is TGTGCCAGCAGTTTAACCGGGGTGGCCTACGAGCAGTACTTC. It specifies CASSLTGVAYEQYF.

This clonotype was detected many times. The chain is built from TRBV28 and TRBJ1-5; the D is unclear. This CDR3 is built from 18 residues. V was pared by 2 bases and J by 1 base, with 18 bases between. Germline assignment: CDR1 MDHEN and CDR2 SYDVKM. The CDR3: CASSLNRYPPRSNQPQHF. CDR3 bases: TGTGCCAGCAGTTTAAACAGATATCCCCCGAGGAGCAATCAGCCCCAGCATTTT.

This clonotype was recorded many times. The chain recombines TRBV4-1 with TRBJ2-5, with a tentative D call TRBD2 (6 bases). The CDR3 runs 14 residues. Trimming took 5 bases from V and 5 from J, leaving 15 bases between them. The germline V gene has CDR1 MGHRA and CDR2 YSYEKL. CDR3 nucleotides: TGCGCCAGCAGCAAAGGAACCCGGGGGGAGACCCAGTACTTC. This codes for CASSKGTRGETQYF.

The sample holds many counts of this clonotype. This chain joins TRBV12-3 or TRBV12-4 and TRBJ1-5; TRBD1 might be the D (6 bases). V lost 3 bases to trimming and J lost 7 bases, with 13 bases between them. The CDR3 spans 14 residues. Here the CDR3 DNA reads TGTGCCAGCAGTTTTTTGGGGGGCGTCCAGCCCCAGCATTTT. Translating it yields CASSFLGGVQPQHF.